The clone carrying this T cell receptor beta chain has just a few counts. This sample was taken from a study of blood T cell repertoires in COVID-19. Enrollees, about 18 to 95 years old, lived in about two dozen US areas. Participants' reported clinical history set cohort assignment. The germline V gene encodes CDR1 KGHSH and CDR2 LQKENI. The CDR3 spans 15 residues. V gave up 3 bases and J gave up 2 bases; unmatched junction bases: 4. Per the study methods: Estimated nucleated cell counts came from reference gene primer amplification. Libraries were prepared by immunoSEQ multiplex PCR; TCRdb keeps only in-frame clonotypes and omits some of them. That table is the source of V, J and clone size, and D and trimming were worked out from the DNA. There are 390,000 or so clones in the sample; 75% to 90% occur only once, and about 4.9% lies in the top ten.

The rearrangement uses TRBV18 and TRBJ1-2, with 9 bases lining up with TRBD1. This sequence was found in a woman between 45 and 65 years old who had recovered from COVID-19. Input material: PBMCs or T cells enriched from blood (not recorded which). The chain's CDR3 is CASSPSTGGNYGYTF. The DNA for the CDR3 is TGTGCCAGCTCACCGTCGACAGGGGGAAACTATGGCTACACCTTC.